The 24 T cell receptor beta chains below all came from one sample that was sequenced in a study of T cell responses to AZD1222 COVID-19 vaccine. Clones were read by immunoSEQ multiplex PCR, and TCRdb kept only the in-frame ones, dropping some. The sample lists tens of thousands of clones; over 80% were seen once. The sequences come from peripheral blood, collected on day 0 of MenACWY control vaccination. The receptors here all came from an adult in good health.

The rearrangement links TRBV28 to TRBJ2-7; a weak D match, TRBD2 (5 bases). Trimming left V 3 bases short and J 2 bases short, with 11 bases between. The length of the CDR3 is 14 residues. Germline loops: CDR1 MDHEN, CDR2 SYDVKM. The CDR3 here is CASSFRDGTYEQYF. The CDR3 coding sequence is TGTGCCAGCAGTTTCCGAGACGGGACCTACGAGCAGTACTTC.

CDR3 in amino acids: CASNRETNEKLFF. Written as DNA, the CDR3 is TGTGCCAGCAATAGGGAGACTAATGAAAAACTGTTTTTT. The V and J genes are TRBV2 and TRBJ1-4; no reliable D call. Per germline, CDR1 SNHLY and CDR2 FYNNEI. This CDR3 is 13 amino acids long. Deletions cut 7 bases from V and 2 bases from J, with 8 bases between.

This chain joins TRBV28 and TRBJ2-1; D gene unclear. V was pared by 2 bases and J by 8 bases, with 4 bases between. The CDR3 spans 11 residues. Germline V gene sequence: CDR1 MDHEN, CDR2 SYDVKM. The CDR3: CASSLEDEQFF. DNA for the CDR3: TGTGCCAGCAGTTTAGAGGATGAGCAGTTCTTC. Full variable domain (missing parts from reference TRBV28 and TRBJ2-1): DVKVTQSSRYLVKRTGEKVFLECVQDMDHENMFWYRQDPGLGLRLIYFSYDVKMKEKGDIPEGYSVSREKKERFSLILESASTNQTSMYLCASSLEDEQFFGPGTRLTVL.

V usage is TRBV28 and J usage is TRBJ1-5, with unresolved D. The ends were cut back, 5 bases at V and 4 bases at J, with 3 bases in the middle. This CDR3 comprises 11 residues. Germline values: CDR1 MDHEN, CDR2 SYDVKM. CDR3 sequence: CASSANQPQHF. The CDR3 DNA is TGTGCCAGCAGTGCTAATCAGCCCCAGCATTTT.

This rearrangement joins TRBV4-1 to TRBJ2-1; no definite D call. The CDR3 runs 12 residues. Germline-derived CDR1 and CDR2 are MGHRA and YSYEKL. Trimming removed 5 bases from V and 7 bases from J, with 9 bases in between. The CDR3 protein is CASSYNANEQFF. CDR3 nucleotides: TGCGCCAGCAGCTACAACGCTAATGAGCAGTTCTTC.

V usage is TRBV3-1 (or the pseudogene TRBV3-2) and J usage is TRBJ2-3; 7 bases line up with TRBD2. After removal of 0 bases from V and 0 bases from J, the junction contained 15 bases not matched to a gene. Germline V gene data show CDR1 as LGHDT and CDR2 as YNNKEL (reference sequence). The CDR3 contains 20 residues. CDR3 sequence reads: CASSQEGSWASGPSTDTQYF. DNA of the CDR3: TGTGCCAGCAGCCAAGAGGGTAGCTGGGCTAGCGGACCCAGCACAGATACGCAGTATTTT.

This chain links TRBV6-6 with TRBJ1-4, with D possibly being TRBD1 (5 bases). Germline V gene data show CDR1 as MNHNY and CDR2 as SVGAGI (reference sequence). This CDR3 comprises 16 residues. The germline V and J ends were trimmed by 2 bases and 3 bases, with 13 bases remaining between them. The CDR3 sequence is CASSYGDVPPNEKLFF. The CDR3 coding sequence is TGTGCCAGCAGTTACGGGGACGTACCCCCTAATGAAAAACTGTTTTTT.

This clone is a singleton in its sample. The CDR3 sequence is CASSQRDADGSGTQYF. The CDR3 nucleotides are TGCGCCAGCAGTCAAAGAGACGCAGATGGGTCGGGTACGCAGTATTTT. The chain couples TRBV23-1 to TRBJ2-3; D not certain. TRBV23-1 is recorded as an ORF, its role being uncertain. Trimming shortened V by 2 bases and J by 8 bases, and 20 bases separated the two germline ends. CDR3 length: 16 residues.

The chain links TRBV5-1 to TRBJ1-3, with a tentative D call TRBD1 (5 bases). Germline CDR1 SGHRS, CDR2 YFSETQ. V was pared by 5 bases and J by 0 bases, with 12 bases between. The CDR3 contains 15 residues. As DNA, the CDR3 is TGCGCCAGCAGAGACCAGGGCAGCTCTGGAAACACCATATATTTT. This translates into CASRDQGSSGNTIYF.

The chain couples TRBV4-3 to TRBJ2-5; D remains unclear. The germline V gene has CDR1 LGHNA and CDR2 YSLEER. This CDR3 region has 13 residues. V was trimmed by 0 bases and J by 5 bases, leaving 7 bases between them. The CDR3 loop reads CASSQERRETQYF. Written as DNA, the CDR3 is TGCGCCAGCAGCCAAGAACGCAGGGAGACCCAGTACTTC.

The rearrangement uses TRBV5-5 and TRBJ1-1; no definite D call. The V gene lost 3 bases and the J gene lost 11 bases, with 14 bases spanning the gap. Germline V CDR1 and CDR2: SGHKS, YYEKEE (reference sequence). The CDR3 is made up of 12 amino acids. Here the CDR3 DNA reads TGTGCCAGCAGCTCCTCGACGAGTAAGGCTTTCTTT. Encoded protein: CASSSSTSKAFF.

This clone appeared once. The chain recombines TRBV7-9 with TRBJ2-3; the D is unclear. The germline V and J ends were trimmed by 3 bases and 1 base, with 14 bases remaining between them. The germline gives CDR1 SEHNR, CDR2 FQNEAQ (reference sequence). CDR3 size: 16 residues. CDR3 nucleotides: TGTGCCAGCAGCTTCCCGCTTGGGTCTGGCACAGATACGCAGTATTTT. Its protein is CASSFPLGSGTDTQYF. Filled out from reference TRBV7-9 and TRBJ2-3, the complete variable domain reads DTGVSQNPRHKITKRGQNVTFRCDPISEHNRLYWYRQTLGQGPEFLTYFQNEAQLEKSRLLSDRFSAERPKGSFSTLEIQRTEQGDSAMYLCASSFPLGSGTDTQYFGPGTRLTVL.

The V call is TRBV5-1, the J call TRBJ2-1; 10 bases are shared with TRBD1. Germline CDR1 SGHRS, CDR2 YFSETQ. With V trimmed by 4 bases and J by 7 bases, 5 bases remained unmatched. This CDR3 contains 14 residues. The CDR3 region is CASSRDRGPNEQFF. The CDR3 bases are TGCGCCAGCAGCCGGGACAGGGGCCCTAATGAGCAGTTCTTC. Drawing the rest from reference TRBV5-1 and TRBJ2-1, the complete variable domain is KAGVTQTPRYLIKTRGQQVTLSCSPISGHRSVSWYQQTPGQGLQFLFEYFSETQRNKGNFPGRFSGRQFSNSRSEMNVSTLELGDSALYLCASSRDRGPNEQFFGPGTRLTVL.

This chain connects TRBV3-1 (or the pseudogene TRBV3-2) to TRBJ2-3, with 7 bases that match TRBD2. Germline V CDR1 and CDR2: LGHDT, YNNKEL (reference sequence). J was trimmed by 1 base and V by 0 bases; bases with no gene match: 10. CDR3 length: 18 amino acids. The CDR3 loop is CASSQDFREVGGTDTQYF. In nucleotides, the CDR3 is TGTGCCAGCAGCCAAGATTTCCGGGAGGTGGGTGGCACAGATACGCAGTATTTT.

The rearrangement uses TRBV6-5 and TRBJ1-5; 7 bases line up with TRBD1. The CDR3 is made up of 14 amino acids. V shed 9 bases, J shed 1 base, and the junction held 6 bases outside the gene matches. Germline lookup yields CDR1 MNHEY and CDR2 SVGAGI. Written as DNA, the CDR3 is TGTGCCAGTCAGGGGGGAATGAGCAATCAGCCCCAGCATTTT. Its translation: CASQGGMSNQPQHF.

This chain connects TRBV13 to TRBJ2-7; a possible D gene is TRBD1 (6 bases). Germline V CDR1 and CDR2: PRHDT, FYEKMQ (reference sequence). The length of the CDR3 is 14 residues. V was cut by 4 bases and J by 1 base, with 11 bases left in between. CDR3 sequence reads: CASSSARGSYEQYF. CDR3 DNA sequence: TGTGCCAGCAGCTCCGCCAGGGGTTCCTACGAGCAGTACTTC.

The CDR3 sequence is CASGLASTDTQYF. The CDR3 DNA is TGTGCCAGCGGCCTAGCTAGCACAGATACGCAGTATTTT. This sequence joins TRBV2 and TRBJ2-3; D might be TRBD2 (5 bases). Trimming took 8 bases from V and 0 from J, leaving 9 bases between them. The germline gives CDR1 SNHLY, CDR2 FYNNEI. This CDR3 is 13 amino acids long.

The chain uses TRBV11-2 and TRBJ1-2, with D unclear. The CDR3 has 12 residues. The germline V gene encodes CDR1 SGHAT and CDR2 FQNNGV. Trimming took 5 bases from V and 4 from J, leaving 8 bases between them. The CDR3 sequence: CASSPPGYGYTF. DNA for the CDR3: TGTGCCAGCAGCCCCCCCGGCTATGGCTACACCTTC.

The chain has TRBV28 and TRBJ1-4; D ambiguous. The V gene lost 3 bases and the J gene lost 8 bases, with 13 bases spanning the gap. Germline V gene data show CDR1 as MDHEN and CDR2 as SYDVKM. The CDR3 spans 14 residues. The CDR3 DNA reads TGTGCCAGCAGTTTGAGCCCCAAAGAGGAAAAACTGTTTTTT. Protein product: CASSLSPKEEKLFF.

The chain recombines TRBV4-3 with TRBJ2-1, with TRBD2 matching over 8 bases. V gave up 0 bases and J gave up 2 bases; unmatched junction bases: 6. The V gene's germline CDR1 is LGHNA and CDR2 YSLEER. CDR3 length: 17 amino acids. Here the CDR3 reads CASSQDPGGPPYNEQFF. CDR3 nucleotides: TGCGCCAGCAGCCAAGATCCGGGAGGGCCGCCCTACAATGAGCAGTTCTTC.

The chain couples TRBV25-1 to TRBJ1-6; D uncertain. V was shortened by 6 bases and J by 16 bases, with 16 bases between the two germline ends. The CDR3 has 12 residues. Per the germline V gene, CDR1 is MGHDK and CDR2 is SYGVNS. CDR3 region: CASSAAGGGLHF. The DNA for the CDR3 is TGTGCCAGCAGCGCGGCAGGAGGTGGACTCCACTTT.

The chain recombines TRBV27 with TRBJ1-1; D is undetermined. Trimming stripped 6 bases from V and 1 base from J, with 6 bases between. The V gene's germline CDR1 is MNHEY and CDR2 SMNVEV (reference sequence). The CDR3 is made up of 12 amino acids. The CDR3, as DNA: TGTGCCAGCAGATTGTGGAACACTGAAGCTTTCTTT. Translation gives CASRLWNTEAFF.

V usage is TRBV12-3 or TRBV12-4 and J usage is TRBJ1-2, with a weak D call TRBD1 (5 bases). This CDR3 has 13 amino acids. The V and J ends lost 4 bases and 5 bases respectively, with 11 bases between them. The CDR3 DNA reads as TGTGCCAGCAGTTCGAGAGGGGCTTATGGCTACACCTTC. Encoded protein: CASSSRGAYGYTF.

The chain links TRBV28 to TRBJ2-6; 9 bases are a match to TRBD1. The V gene's germline CDR1 is MDHEN and CDR2 SYDVKM. This CDR3 comprises 16 residues. The J segment lost 3 bases and the V segment lost 11 bases, leaving 11 bases of the junction unmatched. DNA of the CDR3: TGTGCCGCCGTAACCCGGACAGGGGTTGGGGCCAACGTCCTGACTTTC. It codes for CAAVTRTGVGANVLTF.